The source of this TCR beta chain is a study of identical twins. General study results and limits: Compared with models, monozygotic twins showed more out-of-frame TCR alpha sharing. Some out-of-frame alpha sequences were shared by twins, and these showed excess low generation probability.

Template switching supplied a universal primer site; unique molecular identifiers were carried on the cDNA. Via MiXCR, TCRdb re-called the 5' RACE reads, giving one row per CDR3 protein. The sample shows 350,000 to 500,000 distinct CDR3 sequences, under 20% of them seen only once. This CDR3 contains 16 residues. Trimming cost V 2 bases and J 0 bases, with 14 bases left between them. Per the germline V gene, CDR1 is SGHRS and CDR2 is YFSETQ. This clonotype was counted many times. The target antigen is unknown. The specimen was naive T cells sorted from blood. The V call is TRBV5-1, the J call TRBJ1-1; tentative D call: TRBD1 (5 bases). The clonotype comes from a man between 45 and 60 years old in good health. The CDR3 loop reads CASSLSTTVLNTEAFF. As DNA, the CDR3 is TGCGCCAGCAGCTTATCCACGACAGTCTTGAACACTGAAGCTTTCTTT.